This TCR beta chain is from a study of blood T cell repertoires in COVID-19. Across the study: COVID-19 samples collected from the United States, Italy and Spain covered acute and convalescent phases.

V trimming: 8 bases; J trimming: 2 bases; junction bases outside the gene matches: 13. The V gene's germline CDR1 is SGHTA and CDR2 FQGNSA. CDR3 length equals 17 residues. TCRdb's copy holds only in-frame clones and misses some; the assay was immunoSEQ multiplex PCR. The table lists approximately 15,000 clones, 65% to 85% of them singletons. Sequenced material: peripheral blood. The TCR comes from a human donor in a cohort sampled during active COVID-19. The V call is TRBV7-2, the J call TRBJ2-7; TRBD2 agrees at 12 bases. CDR3 sequence: CASGPSLAGGGTYEQYF. The CDR3, as DNA: TGTGCCAGCGGCCCCTCACTAGCGGGGGGTGGGACCTACGAGCAGTACTTC.